These 11 T cell receptor beta chains originate from one sample sequenced in a study of sequential checkpoint blockade in melanoma. TCRdb's table, derived via immunoSEQ multiplex PCR, lists solely in-frame clones and lacks some. The data show about 18,000 clones, roughly two thirds seen once. Noted treatment: randomized to nivolumab then ipilimumab (arm A) or the reverse (arm B). The starting material was CD8+ T cells sorted from blood (inferred from file names), obtained from a patient given nivolumab and ipilimumab in sequence. These TCRs come from a human donor with melanoma.

This clone was counted once. The CDR3 nucleotides read TGCGCCAGCAGCTTTGTAGCGGGGGGTTCCTACGAGCAGTACTTC. It codes for CASSFVAGGSYEQYF. The chain employs TRBV5-1 and TRBJ2-7; 10 nucleotides line up with TRBD2. The CDR3 totals 15 residues. With 2 bases clipped from V and 1 base from J, the junction kept 3 bases outside the gene matches. Per the germline V gene, CDR1 is SGHRS and CDR2 is YFSETQ.

Turning to this clone: The junction does not match germline at one end; this may be a read error. The V gene is TRBV5-6, the J gene TRBJ2-1; no firm D call. The CDR3 runs to 13 residues. CDR1 and CDR2 (germline): SGHDT, YYEEEE. The CDR3 DNA reads as TGTGCCAGCAGCCTAGTAATCAGCAATGAGCGGTTCTTC. Its translation is CASSLVISNERFF.

The J gene is TRBJ2-1, the V gene TRBV10-2, with 9 bases fitting TRBD2. J lost 10 bases, V lost 3 bases, and 7 bases had no gene match. CDR3 length: 14 residues. Per the germline V gene, CDR1 is WSHSY and CDR2 is SAAADI. CDR3 in amino acids: CASSEGLAGYEQFF. The CDR3 bases are TGCGCCAGCAGTGAAGGGCTAGCGGGATACGAGCAGTTCTTC.

This clone was recorded a few times. The chain uses TRBV10-3 and TRBJ1-3; TRBD1 is a possible D gene (5 bases). CDR1 is ENHRY and CDR2 is SYGVKD in the germline V gene. Between the trimmed V and J ends, which lost 2 bases and 2 bases, there was a span of 7 bases. This CDR3 has 14 residues. The CDR3 is CAISETGAGNTIYF. The CDR3 bases are TGTGCCATCAGTGAGACAGGAGCTGGAAACACCATATATTTT.

This rearrangement joins TRBV7-9 to TRBJ2-7; 7 positions match TRBD1. With V trimmed by 5 bases and J by 4 bases, 8 bases remained unmatched. CDR1 is SEHNR, CDR2 FQNEAQ, per germline (reference sequence). The length of the CDR3 is 14 residues. As DNA, the CDR3 is TGTGCCAGCAGCATTCCGGGACAGCCGTACGAGCAGTACTTC. Its protein is CASSIPGQPYEQYF.

The gene calls are TRBV4-1 and TRBJ2-7, with 10 nucleotides matching TRBD1. CDR3 length: 14 residues. V lost 4 bases to trimming and J lost 2 bases; unmatched junction nucleotides: 2. CDR1 and CDR2 (germline): MGHRA, YSYEKL. This CDR3 reads CASSPGQGAYEQYF. The CDR3 region has the DNA TGCGCCAGCAGCCCCGGACAGGGGGCCTACGAGCAGTACTTC.

This clone was observed a handful of times. This chain uses TRBV7-2 with TRBJ2-7, with a possible D match to TRBD1 (6 bases). Trimming took off 4 bases at V and 2 bases at J, with 12 bases between the two ends. CDR3 size: 14 residues. Germline lookup yields CDR1 SGHTA and CDR2 FQGNSA. The CDR3 DNA follows: TGTGCCAGCAGCTGGGGCACAGGGACCTACGAGCAGTACTTC. This translates into CASSWGTGTYEQYF.

The chain recombines TRBV25-1 with TRBJ1-1; D may be TRBD1 (5 bases). V lost 11 bases to trimming and J lost 3 bases, with 13 bases between them. This CDR3 is built from 12 residues. Germline values: CDR1 MGHDK, CDR2 SYGVNS. The CDR3 DNA follows: TGTGCCTGCCAGACGGGGGACACTGAAGCTTTCTTT. Amino acid sequence: CACQTGDTEAFF.

CDR3 sequence (DNA): TGTGCCAGCAGTTGGACACGAACTAATGAAAAACTGTTTTTT. Translating gives CASSWTRTNEKLFF. The chain joins TRBV6-5 to TRBJ1-4; tentatively, D is TRBD1 (5 bases). Trimming took 4 bases from V and 1 from J, leaving 7 bases between them. Germline V gives CDR1 MNHEY, CDR2 SVGAGI. This CDR3 has 14 amino acids.

This rearrangement joins TRBV5-6 to TRBJ2-1, with TRBD2 as a possible D gene (6 bases). V was clipped by 5 bases and J by 0 bases, with 9 bases between them. The CDR3 runs 14 residues. Germline-derived CDR1 and CDR2 are SGHDT and YYEEEE. The CDR3 sequence: CASRGTGSYNEQFF. The CDR3 DNA reads TGTGCCAGCAGGGGGACTGGCTCCTACAATGAGCAGTTCTTC.

The V call is TRBV27, the J call TRBJ2-7; 9 bases map to TRBD1. J lost 2 bases, V lost 6 bases, and 2 bases had no gene match. Looked up from germline, CDR1 is MNHEY and CDR2 is SMNVEV (reference sequence). The CDR3 sequence is 13 residues long. The CDR3 is CASRWTGAYEQYF. The CDR3, as DNA: TGTGCCAGCAGATGGACAGGGGCCTACGAGCAGTACTTC.